The rows below give T cell receptor beta chains drawn from one sample of a study of OX40 agonist ivuxolimab in advanced cancers. The method was immunoSEQ multiplex PCR; TCRdb's version includes in-frame clones alone and lacks a portion of them. This table has tens of thousands of clones, 80% to 90% appearing once. The material was CD4+ or CD8+ T cells sorted from blood, obtained in a trial of the OX40 agonist ivuxolimab. These TCRs come from an adult with an advanced solid tumor such as melanoma, head and neck, liver or kidney cancer. Both conserved end residues are part of each CDR3. D genes are given only for firm matches. The size of a clone is reported for some rows only, either as once, few or many, or as a class for expanded clones.

TRBJ1-1 | TRBD1 | TRBV9 | . | TGTGCCAGCAGCGCCGGACAGGGGAGGACTGAAGCTTTCTTT | CASSAGQGRTEAFF
TRBJ2-5 | . | TRBV7-2 | . | TGTGCCAGCAGCCAACGGCGGATAGAACAAGAGACCCAGTACTTC | CASSQRRIEQETQYF
TRBJ2-4 | . | TRBV5-1 | once | TGCGCCAGCAGCTTGGTACAGGAAGAAAACATTCAGTACTTC | CASSLVQEENIQYF
TRBJ2-7 | TRBD1 | TRBV6-5 | . | TGTGCCAGCAGGACCGGGACAGGGGGCAACTACGAGCAGTACTTC | CASRTGTGGNYEQYF
TRBJ1-2 | . | TRBV29-1 | . | TGCAGCGTTGACGCTACTGGATTCTATGGCTACACCTTC | CSVDATGFYGYTF
TRBJ2-2 | . | TRBV7-6 | . | TGTGCCAGCAGCTTCCGGGAGAACACCGGGGAGCTGTTTTTT | CASSFRENTGELFF
TRBJ2-4 | TRBD1 | TRBV2 | . | TGTGCCAGCAGTGAGGACAGGGGGGCCAAAAACATTCAGTACTTC | CASSEDRGAKNIQYF
TRBJ2-1 | TRBD2 | TRBV9 | . | TGTGCCAGCAGCGTAACGGGAGGGCCACTGAATGAGCAGTTCTTC | CASSVTGGPLNEQFF
TRBJ2-2 | . | TRBV6-5 | . | TGTGCCAGCAGTTACTCCAATACGAACACCGGGGAGCTGTTTTTT | CASSYSNTNTGELFF
TRBJ2-7 | . | TRBV28 | . | TGTGCCAGCAGAAAATACGAGCAGTACTTC | CASRKYEQYF
TRBJ1-3 | . | TRBV30 | . | TGTGCCTGGTCAGGGGCTGGAAACACCATATATTTT | CAWSGAGNTIYF
TRBJ1-5 | . | TRBV28 | . | TGTGCCAGCAGTCCTCAGGGAGGTCGCAGGGATTATCAGCCCCAGCATTTT | CASSPQGGRRDYQPQHF
TRBJ2-1 | . | TRBV5-1 | once | TGCGCCAGCAGCTTGGCGGCGATACTATACAATGAGCAGTTCTTC | CASSLAAILYNEQFF
TRBJ1-4 | . | TRBV28 | . | TGTGCCAGCAGTTTGGCCGGGAGGGAGGGCGAAAAACTGTTTTTT | CASSLAGREGEKLFF
TRBJ2-1 | . | TRBV6-5 | once | TGTGCCAGCAGGGGACGACAGTCGCTGTACAATGAGCAGTTCTTC | CASRGRQSLYNEQFF
TRBJ1-6 | . | TRBV6-5 | . | TGTGCCAGCAGTTACTCCGCGACTTCACCCCTCCACTTT | CASSYSATSPLHF
TRBJ2-2 | . | TRBV7-2 | . | TGTGCCAGCAGCTTAGGGGGTTCCACCGGGGAGCTGTTTTTT | CASSLGGSTGELFF
TRBJ1-4 | . | TRBV29-1 | . | TGCAGCGTAACAGAATCTTTAAGTGAAAAACTGTTTTTT | CSVTESLSEKLFF
TRBJ2-1 | TRBD2 | TRBV7-2 | . | TGTGCCAGCAGCCAAGCGGGACCGAGAAACCACAATGAGCAGTTCTTC | CASSQAGPRNHNEQFF
TRBJ1-1 | TRBD1 | TRBV11-2 | once | TGTGCCAGCAGGTCACTCAGGGGGTTGGAGTGGCCTGTAGCTTTCTTT | CASRSLRGLEWPVAFF